This is a list of T cell receptor beta chains from one sample in a study of cytomegalovirus exposure and HLA in healthy donors. Clones were sequenced by immunoSEQ multiplex PCR, and TCRdb holds only the in-frame ones, with some missing. The sample consists of roughly 240,000 clones, roughly 80% of them appearing once. Source material: PBMCs. Source of these receptors: a woman in her thirties or forties in good health and CMV-seropositive. CDR3s include the opening cysteine and the closing phenylalanine or tryptophan. A D gene is named only where the DNA matches it firmly. Size tells how often a clone was seen (once, few, many) or the class of an expanded clone, and some rows leave it out.

abundance: NA; v_gene: TRBV7-9; j_gene: TRBJ1-3; d_gene: TRBD1; CDR3aa: CASSLRQGIGNTIYF; CDR3nt: TGTGCCAGCAGCTTAAGACAGGGGATAGGAAACACCATATATTTT
abundance: NA; v_gene: TRBV7-6; j_gene: TRBJ1-5; d_gene: TRBD1; CDR3aa: CASSLGGTGDYSNQPQHF; CDR3nt: TGTGCCAGCAGCTTAGGCGGGACAGGGGATTATAGCAATCAGCCCCAGCATTTT
abundance: NA; v_gene: TRBV4-3; j_gene: TRBJ2-7; d_gene: NA; CDR3aa: CASSQGRGYSSYEQYF; CDR3nt: TGCGCCAGCAGCCAAGGGAGGGGATACAGCTCCTACGAGCAGTACTTC
abundance: NA; v_gene: TRBV19; j_gene: TRBJ1-1; d_gene: NA; CDR3aa: CASIGQYTEAFF; CDR3nt: TGTGCCAGTATCGGACAGTACACTGAAGCTTTCTTT
abundance: NA; v_gene: TRBV28; j_gene: TRBJ2-2; d_gene: NA; CDR3aa: CASSSDGVGRNTGELFF; CDR3nt: TGTGCCAGCAGTTCCGATGGCGTGGGGCGGAACACCGGGGAGCTGTTTTTT
abundance: many; v_gene: TRBV7-9; j_gene: TRBJ1-4; d_gene: NA; CDR3aa: CASSLNSGGDEKLFF; CDR3nt: TGTGCCAGCAGCTTAAATTCGGGGGGCGACGAAAAACTGTTTTTT
abundance: NA; v_gene: TRBV7-8; j_gene: TRBJ1-1; d_gene: NA; CDR3aa: CASSLAAGTEAFF; CDR3nt: TGTGCCAGCAGCTTAGCTGCCGGGACTGAAGCTTTCTTT
abundance: NA; v_gene: TRBV30; j_gene: TRBJ1-2; d_gene: NA; CDR3aa: CAWRLTGGYGYTF; CDR3nt: TGTGCCTGGAGGCTGACAGGAGGCTATGGCTACACCTTC
abundance: NA; v_gene: TRBV19; j_gene: TRBJ2-1; d_gene: TRBD2; CDR3aa: CASSSSGSSYNEQFF; CDR3nt: TGTGCCAGTAGTTCTAGCGGGAGCTCTTACAATGAGCAGTTCTTC
abundance: NA; v_gene: TRBV5-1; j_gene: TRBJ2-5; d_gene: TRBD2; CDR3aa: CASSASLAGAAVETQYF; CDR3nt: TGCGCCAGCAGCGCCTCTCTGGCGGGAGCGGCGGTAGAGACCCAGTACTTC
abundance: NA; v_gene: TRBV11-2; j_gene: TRBJ2-5; d_gene: NA; CDR3aa: CASSLGTVQETQYF; CDR3nt: TGTGCCAGCAGCTTAGGAACGGTACAAGAGACCCAGTACTTC
abundance: NA; v_gene: TRBV6-1; j_gene: TRBJ1-3; d_gene: TRBD1; CDR3aa: CASSDTGGTGNTIYF; CDR3nt: TGTGCCAGCAGTGATACAGGGGGCACTGGAAACACCATATATTTT
abundance: NA; v_gene: TRBV25-1; j_gene: TRBJ2-7; d_gene: NA; CDR3aa: CASRTEAGGEQYF; CDR3nt: TGTGCCAGTAGGACTGAGGCTGGAGGGGAGCAGTACTTC
abundance: NA; v_gene: TRBV9; j_gene: TRBJ2-7; d_gene: NA; CDR3aa: CASSGAGPSYEQYF; CDR3nt: TGTGCCAGCAGCGGGGCAGGGCCCTCCTACGAGCAGTACTTC
abundance: NA; v_gene: TRBV28; j_gene: TRBJ1-5; d_gene: NA; CDR3aa: CASQTGTNQPQHF; CDR3nt: TGTGCCAGCCAAACAGGGACCAATCAGCCCCAGCATTTT
abundance: few; v_gene: TRBV5-6; j_gene: TRBJ2-1; d_gene: NA; CDR3aa: CASSLLGAGAYNEQFF; CDR3nt: TGTGCCAGCAGCCTCCTTGGGGCGGGGGCGTACAATGAGCAGTTCTTC
abundance: once; v_gene: TRBV29-1; j_gene: TRBJ1-2; d_gene: TRBD1; CDR3aa: CSAARGPNYGYTF; CDR3nt: TGCAGCGCAGCCAGGGGGCCTAACTATGGCTACACCTTC
abundance: NA; v_gene: TRBV19; j_gene: TRBJ2-7; d_gene: NA; CDR3aa: CASSTSFAGAEQYF; CDR3nt: TGTGCCAGTAGTACCTCCTTTGCAGGGGCGGAGCAGTACTTC
abundance: NA; v_gene: TRBV11-2; j_gene: TRBJ1-1; d_gene: NA; CDR3aa: CASSPQQNTEAFF; CDR3nt: TGTGCCAGCAGCCCTCAACAGAACACTGAAGCTTTCTTT
abundance: NA; v_gene: TRBV19; j_gene: TRBJ1-3; d_gene: NA; CDR3aa: CASSMLMGGSGNTIYF; CDR3nt: TGTGCCAGTAGTATGTTAATGGGGGGCTCTGGAAACACCATATATTTT
abundance: NA; v_gene: TRBV7-2; j_gene: TRBJ2-5; d_gene: TRBD1; CDR3aa: CASSKGQGRGETQYF; CDR3nt: TGTGCCAGCAGCAAGGGACAGGGGCGGGGAGAGACCCAGTACTTC
abundance: once; v_gene: TRBV20-1; j_gene: TRBJ1-2; d_gene: TRBD1; CDR3aa: CSVQGTYGYTF; CDR3nt: TGCAGTGTACAGGGGACCTATGGCTACACCTTC
abundance: NA; v_gene: TRBV5-6; j_gene: TRBJ2-5; d_gene: TRBD1; CDR3aa: CASSDRGRETQYF; CDR3nt: TGTGCCAGCTCTGACAGGGGGCGAGAGACCCAGTACTTC
abundance: few; v_gene: TRBV6-4; j_gene: TRBJ1-1; d_gene: NA; CDR3aa: CASSRTANTEAFF; CDR3nt: TGTGCCAGCAGTAGGACAGCGAACACTGAAGCTTTCTTT
abundance: NA; v_gene: TRBV5-4; j_gene: TRBJ2-2; d_gene: TRBD2; CDR3aa: CASSLSGRAHTGELFF; CDR3nt: TGTGCCAGCAGCCTTAGCGGGAGGGCCCACACCGGGGAGCTGTTTTTT
abundance: NA; v_gene: TRBV11-2; j_gene: TRBJ2-5; d_gene: NA; CDR3aa: CASSWGRQETQYF; CDR3nt: TGTGCCAGCAGCTGGGGGAGGCAAGAGACCCAGTACTTC
abundance: NA; v_gene: TRBV30; j_gene: TRBJ1-2; d_gene: TRBD1; CDR3aa: CAWSVGTGGNYGYTF; CDR3nt: TGTGCCTGGAGTGTGGGGACAGGGGGGAACTATGGCTACACCTTC
abundance: NA; v_gene: TRBV5-1; j_gene: TRBJ2-5; d_gene: TRBD1; CDR3aa: CASTRQGETQYF; CDR3nt: TGCGCCAGCACCCGACAGGGGGAGACCCAGTACTTC
abundance: few; v_gene: TRBV7-2; j_gene: TRBJ2-5; d_gene: NA; CDR3aa: CASSFNRGGRETQYF; CDR3nt: TGTGCCAGCAGCTTTAACAGGGGAGGTCGGGAGACCCAGTACTTC
abundance: NA; v_gene: TRBV23-1; j_gene: TRBJ1-1; d_gene: NA; CDR3aa: CASSHQGPNTEAFF; CDR3nt: TGCGCCAGCAGTCATCAGGGGCCGAACACTGAAGCTTTCTTT
abundance: NA; v_gene: TRBV10-3; j_gene: TRBJ1-1; d_gene: NA; CDR3aa: CAISEAGDTEAFF; CDR3nt: TGTGCCATCAGTGAAGCGGGGGACACTGAAGCTTTCTTT
abundance: NA; v_gene: TRBV7-9; j_gene: TRBJ2-7; d_gene: NA; CDR3aa: CASSTPRTEGSYEQYF; CDR3nt: TGTGCCAGCAGCACACCCCGGACAGAGGGATCCTACGAGCAGTACTTC
abundance: NA; v_gene: TRBV11-2; j_gene: TRBJ2-7; d_gene: NA; CDR3aa: CASSLGRAPSYEQYF; CDR3nt: TGTGCCAGCAGCTTAGGCAGGGCCCCCTCCTACGAGCAGTACTTC
abundance: NA; v_gene: TRBV10-3; j_gene: TRBJ2-5; d_gene: TRBD2; CDR3aa: CAISERPSGYQETQYF; CDR3nt: TGTGCCATCAGTGAGAGGCCTAGCGGGTACCAAGAGACCCAGTACTTC
abundance: once; v_gene: TRBV15; j_gene: TRBJ2-2; d_gene: TRBD1; CDR3aa: CATSKTGLNTGELFF; CDR3nt: TGTGCCACCAGCAAGACAGGGTTGAACACCGGGGAGCTGTTTTTT
abundance: NA; v_gene: TRBV27; j_gene: TRBJ2-4; d_gene: NA; CDR3aa: CASSLSRGHGNIQYF; CDR3nt: TGTGCCAGCAGTTTATCTCGCGGCCACGGGAACATTCAGTACTTC
abundance: few; v_gene: TRBV6-6; j_gene: TRBJ1-1; d_gene: TRBD1; CDR3aa: CASSYSKRDSQAFF; CDR3nt: TGTGCCAGCAGTTACTCGAAGAGGGACAGTCAAGCTTTCTTT
abundance: NA; v_gene: TRBV7-2; j_gene: TRBJ1-2; d_gene: NA; CDR3aa: CASSLASYGYTF; CDR3nt: TGTGCCAGCAGCTTAGCCAGCTATGGCTACACCTTC
abundance: NA; v_gene: TRBV10-3; j_gene: TRBJ1-1; d_gene: TRBD1; CDR3aa: CAISDGQGYTEAFF; CDR3nt: TGTGCCATCAGTGACGGACAGGGGTACACTGAAGCTTTCTTT
abundance: NA; v_gene: TRBV7-6; j_gene: TRBJ2-1; d_gene: TRBD2; CDR3aa: CASSPTGGRGDEQFF; CDR3nt: TGTGCCAGCAGCCCCACGGGGGGGAGGGGGGATGAGCAGTTCTTC
abundance: NA; v_gene: TRBV6-1; j_gene: TRBJ2-2; d_gene: TRBD2; CDR3aa: CASSESVWLAGNTGELFF; CDR3nt: TGTGCCAGCAGTGAAAGTGTGTGGCTAGCGGGGAACACCGGGGAGCTGTTTTTT
abundance: NA; v_gene: TRBV11-3; j_gene: TRBJ2-7; d_gene: TRBD1; CDR3aa: CASSLESWGQVSYEQYF; CDR3nt: TGTGCCAGCAGCTTAGAGAGTTGGGGACAGGTGTCCTACGAGCAGTACTTC
abundance: NA; v_gene: TRBV30; j_gene: TRBJ2-7; d_gene: NA; CDR3aa: CAWSIGGEQYF; CDR3nt: TGTGCCTGGAGCATAGGAGGTGAGCAGTACTTC
abundance: NA; v_gene: TRBV5-1; j_gene: TRBJ1-4; d_gene: NA; CDR3aa: CASSSGRGGVSTNEKLFF; CDR3nt: TGCGCCAGCAGCTCGGGCCGGGGGGGTGTCTCAACTAATGAAAAACTGTTTTTT
abundance: NA; v_gene: TRBV6-5; j_gene: TRBJ1-1; d_gene: NA; CDR3aa: CASSRPQGGAFF; CDR3nt: TGTGCCAGCAGTCGACCTCAGGGCGGTGCTTTCTTT
abundance: NA; v_gene: TRBV15; j_gene: TRBJ2-7; d_gene: TRBD1; CDR3aa: CATSRDRYEQYF; CDR3nt: TGTGCCACCAGCAGGGACAGGTACGAGCAGTACTTC
abundance: NA; v_gene: TRBV29-1; j_gene: TRBJ2-5; d_gene: NA; CDR3aa: CSVYRETGTQYF; CDR3nt: TGCAGCGTCTACCGGGAGACGGGGACCCAGTACTTC
abundance: NA; v_gene: TRBV5-1; j_gene: TRBJ2-7; d_gene: TRBD2; CDR3aa: CASSSLPTSGRLEQYF; CDR3nt: TGCGCCAGCAGCTCCCTACCGACTAGCGGGAGACTCGAGCAGTACTTC
abundance: NA; v_gene: TRBV10-1; j_gene: TRBJ2-5; d_gene: NA; CDR3aa: CASSAAGQETQYF; CDR3nt: TGCGCCAGCAGCGCGGCGGGCCAAGAGACCCAGTACTTC
abundance: NA; v_gene: TRBV6-1; j_gene: TRBJ1-2; d_gene: TRBD1; CDR3aa: CASSEMGQANYGYTF; CDR3nt: TGTGCCAGCAGTGAGATGGGACAGGCTAACTATGGCTACACCTTC
abundance: NA; v_gene: TRBV7-2; j_gene: TRBJ2-7; d_gene: TRBD2; CDR3aa: CASSIATSGRSYEQYF; CDR3nt: TGTGCCAGCAGCATTGCGACTAGCGGGCGCTCCTACGAGCAGTACTTC
abundance: NA; v_gene: TRBV5-5; j_gene: TRBJ1-2; d_gene: NA; CDR3aa: CASSLGSYGYTF; CDR3nt: TGTGCCAGCAGCTTAGGGAGCTATGGCTACACCTTC